The 21 T cell receptor beta chains below come from one sample, sequenced in a study of T cells in Graves' hyperthyroidism and ophthalmopathy. RNA transcripts provided the source from which TCR beta CDR3 regions were amplified. Primed by the HTBI set, a first-round RT-PCR was run on the TCR CDR3. TCRdb re-derived calls from the multiplex PCR reads in MiXCR, one entry per CDR3 protein. Of approximately 520,000 distinct CDR3 sequences detected, roughly a quarter appear once; the ten largest clones hold about 10%. Sequences were obtained from blood. All receptors come from a woman aged 30 to 39 with Graves' ophthalmopathy.

This clonotype came up many times. The chain recombines TRBV27 with TRBJ2-5; 8 bases are shared with TRBD1. The trim removed 4 bases at V and 5 bases at J, leaving 9 bases unmatched. CDR1 and CDR2 from the germline V gene are MNHEY and SMNVEV (reference sequence). CDR3 length: 15 amino acids. Written as DNA, the CDR3 is TGTGCCAGCAGTTCTATCGCAGGGGGCGGGGAGACCCAGTACTTC. This encodes CASSSIAGGGETQYF.

This clonotype was seen many times. V is TRBV20-1 and J is TRBJ2-5; TRBD2 is a possible D gene (5 bases). Trimming shortened V by 0 bases and J by 1 base, and 18 bases separated the two germline ends. The CDR3 runs 17 residues. Germline V gene data show CDR1 as DFQATT and CDR2 as SNEGSKA (reference sequence). The CDR3 DNA sequence: TGCAGTGCTAGAGATGCACTAGTGGCCGTTACCCAAGAGACCCAGTACTTC. This sequence encodes CSARDALVAVTQETQYF.

This clonotype was recorded a few times. This sequence joins TRBV6-2 or TRBV6-3 and TRBJ2-7, with 10 bases identical to TRBD1. CDR3 length: 18 residues. V was pared by 4 bases and J by 3 bases, with 15 bases of the junction left unmatched. Germline V gene sequence: CDR1 MNHEY, CDR2 SVGEGT. This CDR3 reads CASSLGYSGTGVYYEQYF. The DNA for the CDR3 is TGTGCCAGCAGTTTGGGTTACTCCGGGACAGGGGTTTACTACGAGCAGTACTTC.

This sequence joins TRBV15 and TRBJ2-4; no clear D. The CDR3 has 16 residues. V was trimmed by 1 base and J by 0 bases, leaving 10 bases between them. The germline CDR1 and CDR2 sequences are LNHNV and YYDKDF (reference sequence). DNA for the CDR3: TGTGCCACCAGCAGAGCACCAAACATAGCCAAAAACATTCAGTACTTC. This codes for CATSRAPNIAKNIQYF.

This chain links TRBV12-3 or TRBV12-4 with TRBJ2-5; 9 bases are a match to TRBD2. CDR3 size: 15 residues. Trimming cost V 6 bases and J 5 bases; bases outside gene matches: 10. The CDR3 spells CASSLTGGGDETQYF. For the CDR3, the DNA is TGTGCCAGCAGCCTCACCGGCGGGGGGGACGAGACCCAGTACTTC.

The rearrangement links TRBV24-1 to TRBJ2-7; D possibly corresponds to TRBD2 (6 bases). This CDR3 has 17 amino acids. The germline V and J ends were trimmed by 2 bases and 5 bases, with 21 bases remaining between them. Germline V gene sequence: CDR1 KGHDR, CDR2 SFDVKD. The CDR3 protein is CATSDWGEDWAIHEQYF. The DNA for the CDR3 is TGTGCCACCAGTGATTGGGGGGAGGACTGGGCCATCCACGAGCAGTACTTC.

The sample holds many counts of this clonotype. The J gene is TRBJ2-5, the V gene TRBV29-1; weak D call: TRBD1 (5 bases). Germline V gene sequence: CDR1 SQVTM, CDR2 ANQGSEA. Deletions cut 4 bases from V and 4 bases from J, with 10 bases between. The CDR3 runs 12 residues. CDR3 sequence (DNA): TGCAGCGTTGTACTTCAGGGAGAGACCCAGTACTTC. Its translation is CSVVLQGETQYF.

V gene TRBV6-1 combines with J gene TRBJ2-7; 8 bases match TRBD1. CDR1 is MNHNS, CDR2 SASEGT, per germline. This CDR3 comprises 19 residues. After removal of 4 bases from V and 0 bases from J, the junction contained 17 bases not matched to a gene. CDR3: CASSGSRDRMIRSSYEQYF. CDR3 nucleotides: TGTGCCAGCAGTGGTAGCCGGGACAGGATGATCAGGAGCTCCTACGAGCAGTACTTC.

The rearrangement joins TRBV24-1 to TRBJ2-7; 10 nucleotides match TRBD1. Germline CDR1 and CDR2: KGHDR and SFDVKD. After removal of 4 bases from V and 6 bases from J, the junction contained 5 bases not matched to a gene. This CDR3 has 14 amino acids. As DNA, the CDR3 is TGTGCCACCAGTGACCGGGACAGGGGATTCGAGCAGTACTTC. This codes for CATSDRDRGFEQYF.

This rearrangement joins TRBV15 to TRBJ2-5, with D hard to call. Looked up from germline, CDR1 is LNHNV and CDR2 is YYDKDF (reference sequence). The V and J ends lost 0 bases and 2 bases respectively, with 13 bases between them. The CDR3 extends over 16 amino acids. The CDR3 sequence: CATSRDQWGKQETQYF. CDR3 DNA: TGTGCCACCAGCAGAGATCAGTGGGGTAAACAAGAGACCCAGTACTTC.

This clonotype was counted at least ten times. V is TRBV6-5 and J is TRBJ2-7, with D perhaps matching TRBD1 (5 bases). The V gene's germline CDR1 is MNHEY and CDR2 SVGAGI. Trimming took 2 bases from V and 3 from J, leaving 11 bases between them. This CDR3 has 14 residues. CDR3 loop: CASSYAGFSYEQYF. CDR3 in DNA: TGTGCCAGCAGTTACGCAGGGTTTAGCTACGAGCAGTACTTC.

As to this clonotype: Just one base apart from a much larger clone, this may be a read error. The chain is built from TRBV7-2 and TRBJ2-7; 10 bases fit TRBD2. The CDR3 totals 15 residues. The V gene's germline CDR1 is SGHTA and CDR2 FQGNSA. In DNA form, the CDR3 reads TGTGCCGGCAGCTTTGTAGCGGGGGGCCAATACGAGCAGTACTTC. Amino acids: CAGSFVAGGQYEQYF.

This clonotype was detected only a few times. The V and J genes are TRBV6-5 and TRBJ2-6; D might be TRBD1 (5 bases). The germline gives CDR1 MNHEY, CDR2 SVGAGI. V was pared by 3 bases and J by 0 bases, with 12 bases between. The CDR3 consists of 17 residues. CDR3 sequence reads: CASSYQGSTSGANVLTF. The CDR3 DNA is TGTGCCAGCAGTTATCAGGGTTCCACCTCTGGGGCCAACGTCCTGACTTTC.

This clonotype has at least ten counts. The chain is built from TRBV13 and TRBJ2-5; perhaps D is TRBD1 or TRBD2 (5 bases each). In germline, CDR1 is PRHDT, CDR2 FYEKMQ (reference sequence). V was pared by 4 bases and J by 3 bases, with 12 bases between. The CDR3 sequence is 14 residues long. The CDR3, as DNA: TGTGCCAGCAGCTCCCCGGGACGTGAAGAGACCCAGTACTTC. Protein product: CASSSPGREETQYF.

This clonotype came up many times. The rearrangement joins TRBV19 to TRBJ1-5, with D perhaps TRBD1 (6 bases). V was pared by 9 bases and J by 6 bases, with 15 bases between. The CDR3 is made up of 13 amino acids. Germline CDR1 and CDR2: LNHDA and SQIVND (reference sequence). The CDR3 loop is CASRTGSSQPQHF. CDR3 DNA: TGTGCCAGCCGAACAGGGTCCTCTCAGCCCCAGCATTTT.

The chain combines TRBV20-1 with TRBJ1-1; tentatively, D is TRBD1 (5 bases). Germline V gene data show CDR1 as DFQATT and CDR2 as SNEGSKA (reference sequence). This CDR3 region has 14 residues. V gave up 3 bases and J gave up 8 bases, with 19 bases separating them. The CDR3 DNA sequence: TGCAGTGCTAGTGTCTACCGGGACCCAGGGGAAGCTTTCTTT. Translated, it gives CSASVYRDPGEAFF.

V usage is TRBV19 and J usage is TRBJ1-2; no definite D call. The CDR3 loop spans 14 amino acids. Trimming cost V 3 bases and J 3 bases, with 11 bases left between them. Germline-derived CDR1 and CDR2 are LNHDA and SQIVND (reference sequence). CDR3 loop: CASSIYGRDYGYTF. The CDR3 nucleotides are TGTGCCAGTAGTATTTACGGGAGAGACTATGGCTACACCTTC.

This clonotype showed up just a few times. The chain joins TRBV28 to TRBJ1-2, with a tentative D call TRBD1 (6 bases). CDR1 and CDR2 (germline): MDHEN, SYDVKM. The CDR3 consists of 12 residues. V gave up 6 bases and J gave up 7 bases, with 12 bases separating them. In nucleotides, the CDR3 is TGTGCCAGCAGAACGGCGGGGGCTGGCTACACCTTC. This sequence encodes CASRTAGAGYTF.

There are many counts of this clonotype. The rearrangement links TRBV27 to TRBJ2-2; D might be TRBD2 (7 bases). This CDR3 has 15 amino acids. Between the trimmed V and J ends, which lost 5 bases and 4 bases, there was a span of 14 bases. CDR1 and CDR2 from the germline V gene are MNHEY and SMNVEV (reference sequence). In DNA form, the CDR3 reads TGTGCCAGCAGTGAACGGGGGGCACTCACCGGGGAGCTGTTTTTT. Residues: CASSERGALTGELFF.

V is TRBV12-3 or TRBV12-4 and J is TRBJ2-5; possibly TRBD2 for D (6 bases). The length of the CDR3 is 15 residues. Deletions cut 4 bases from V and 4 bases from J, with 16 bases between. Here the CDR3 reads CASSSAWGVGETQYF. For the CDR3, the DNA is TGTGCCAGCAGTTCTGCGTGGGGGGTTGGAGAGACCCAGTACTTC.

There are many counts of this clonotype. The chain employs TRBV29-1 and TRBJ2-2, with D hard to call. The CDR3 is 14 residues long. V lost 3 bases and J lost 3, with 11 bases in between. Germline V lookup: CDR1 SQVTM, CDR2 ANQGSEA. The CDR3, as DNA: TGCAGCGTTGATTCCCTAGACGACACCGGGGAGCTGTTTTTT. It translates to CSVDSLDDTGELFF.